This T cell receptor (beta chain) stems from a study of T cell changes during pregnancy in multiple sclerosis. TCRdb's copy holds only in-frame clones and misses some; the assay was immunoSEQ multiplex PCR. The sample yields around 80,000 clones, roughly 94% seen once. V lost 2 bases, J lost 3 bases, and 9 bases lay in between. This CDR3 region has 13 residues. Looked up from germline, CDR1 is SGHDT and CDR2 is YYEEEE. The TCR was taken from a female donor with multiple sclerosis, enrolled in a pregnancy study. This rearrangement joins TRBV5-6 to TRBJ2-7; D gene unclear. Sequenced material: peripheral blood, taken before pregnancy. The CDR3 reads CASSFGTGYEQYF. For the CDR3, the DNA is TGTGCCAGCAGCTTTGGCACGGGCTACGAGCAGTACTTC. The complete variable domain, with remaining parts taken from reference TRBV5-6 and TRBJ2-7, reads DAGVTQSPTHLIKTRGQQVTLRCSPKSGHDTVSWYQQALGQGPQFIFQYYEEEERQRGNFPDRFSGHQFPNYSSELNVNALLLGDSALYLCASSFGTGYEQYFGPGTRLTVT.